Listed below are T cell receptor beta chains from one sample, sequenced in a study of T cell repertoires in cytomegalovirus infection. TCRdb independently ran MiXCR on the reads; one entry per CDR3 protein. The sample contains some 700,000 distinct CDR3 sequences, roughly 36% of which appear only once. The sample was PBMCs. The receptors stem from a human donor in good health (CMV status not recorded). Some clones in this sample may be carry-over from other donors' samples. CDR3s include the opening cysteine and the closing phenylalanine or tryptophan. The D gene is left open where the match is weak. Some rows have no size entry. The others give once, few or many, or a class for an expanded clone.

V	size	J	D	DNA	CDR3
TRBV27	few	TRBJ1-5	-	TGTGCCAGCAGTTTAACCAGGGGACGAGGCAATCAGCCCCAGCATTTT	CASSLTRGRGNQPQHF
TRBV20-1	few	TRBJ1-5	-	TGCAGTGCTAGAGGGGGGAGGGGTAGCAATCAGCCCCAGCATTTT	CSARGGRGSNQPQHF
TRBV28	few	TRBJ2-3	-	TGTGCCAGCATAGCAAGCTGGCGGTCAGATACGCAGTATTTT	CASIASWRSDTQYF
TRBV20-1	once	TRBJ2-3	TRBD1	TGCAGTGCTCCCGGGACAGGGGGGACAGATACGCAGTATTTT	CSAPGTGGTDTQYF
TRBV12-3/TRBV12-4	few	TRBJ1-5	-	TGTGCCAGCAGTTCCGGACTGGCGGGTCATCAGCCCCAGCATTTT	CASSSGLAGHQPQHF
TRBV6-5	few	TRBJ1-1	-	TGTGCCAGCAGTCAGGGACCGCTCATTAACACTGAAGCTTTCTTT	CASSQGPLINTEAFF
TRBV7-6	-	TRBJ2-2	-	TGTGCCAGCAGCCCACAGGGTGCGAACACCGGGGAGCTGTTTTTT	CASSPQGANTGELFF
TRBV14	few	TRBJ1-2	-	TGTGCCAGCAGCCAAGATCGGATGCCTGGCTATGGCTACACCTTC	CASSQDRMPGYGYTF
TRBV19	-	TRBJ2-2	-	TGTGCCAGTACGGACACTACCTTTTACACCGGGGAGCTGTTTTTT	CASTDTTFYTGELFF
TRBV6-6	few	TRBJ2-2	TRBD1	TGTGCCAGCAGTTATGGACAGGGAGTCACCGGGGAGCTGTTTTTT	CASSYGQGVTGELFF
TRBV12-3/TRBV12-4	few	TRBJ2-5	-	TGTGCCAGCGGTTGGGACCGAGAGACCCAGTACTTC	CASGWDRETQYF
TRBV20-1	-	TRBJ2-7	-	TGCAGTGCTAAGGCCCGCAGTACACCCTACGAGCAGTACTTC	CSAKARSTPYEQYF
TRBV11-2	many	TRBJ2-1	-	TGTGCCAGCAGCTTAGGCTTGCTAGATGAGCAGTTCTTC	CASSLGLLDEQFF
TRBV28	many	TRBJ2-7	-	TGTGCCAGCAGCTCCAGGGTAAGCTACGAGCAGTACTTC	CASSSRVSYEQYF
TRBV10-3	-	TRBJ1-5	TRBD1	TGTGCCACCAGCTCCGGGACAGGGGGAGGATATAGCAATCAGCCCCAGCATTTT	CATSSGTGGGYSNQPQHF
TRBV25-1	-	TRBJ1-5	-	TGTGCCAGCAGTGACACCGGGGCGGATCAGCCCCAGCATTTT	CASSDTGADQPQHF
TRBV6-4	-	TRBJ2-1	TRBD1	TGTGCCAGCAGTGACTCGCCGGGACAGTCCTACAATGAGCAGTTCTTC	CASSDSPGQSYNEQFF
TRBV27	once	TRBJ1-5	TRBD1	TGTGGCAGCAGGAGGGGACAGGAAGATCAGCCCCAGCATTTT	CGSRRGQEDQPQHF
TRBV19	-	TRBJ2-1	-	TGTGCCAGTAGTATAGTTGGGGCAGGGTTTGCCCTACGGGGGGAGCAGTTCTTC	CASSIVGAGFALRGEQFF
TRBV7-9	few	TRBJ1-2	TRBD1	TGTGCCAGCAGCTCGGGACAGGGGCTCAGTGGCTACACCTTC	CASSSGQGLSGYTF
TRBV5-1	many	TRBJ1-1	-	TGCGCCAGCAGCTTGTCGGGACAATACCAAGCTTTCTTT	CASSLSGQYQAFF
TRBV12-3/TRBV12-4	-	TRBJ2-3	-	TGTGCCAGCACCATCGTCGGGGGCACAGATACGCAGTATTTT	CASTIVGGTDTQYF
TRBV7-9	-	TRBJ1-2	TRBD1	TGTGCCAGCAGCTTAAGGGGGGACAGGGAGAAGAACTATGGCTACACCTTC	CASSLRGDREKNYGYTF
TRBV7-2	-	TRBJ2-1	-	TGTGCCAGCAGCCTAGCCGGGACGGACTACAATGAGCAGTTCTTC	CASSLAGTDYNEQFF
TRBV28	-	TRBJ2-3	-	TGTGCCAGCACCACTGTGCTGGGCAGGGGGCAGTATTTT	CASTTVLGRGQYF
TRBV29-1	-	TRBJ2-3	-	TGCAGCGTTGGTCTGGGCATCACAGATACGCAGTATTTT	CSVGLGITDTQYF
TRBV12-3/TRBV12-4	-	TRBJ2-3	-	TGTGCCAGCAGACTCGGGGTAGCGCAGTATTTT	CASRLGVAQYF
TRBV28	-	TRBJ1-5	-	TGTGCCAGCAAGGGGGACGGAATGCATCAGCCCCAGCATTTT	CASKGDGMHQPQHF
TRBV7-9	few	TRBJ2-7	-	TGTGCCAGCAGCTTAGAGGGGTGGGGGACGCCGTTCTACGAGCAGTACTTC	CASSLEGWGTPFYEQYF
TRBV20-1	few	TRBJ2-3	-	TGCAGTGCCCTTAACATTGGACCCATCTTCATGGGGGATACGCAGTATTTT	CSALNIGPIFMGDTQYF
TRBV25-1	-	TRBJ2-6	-	TGTGCCAGCAGTGCTCAAAGAGACACAACAGAAGGGGCCAACGTCCTGACTTTC	CASSAQRDTTEGANVLTF
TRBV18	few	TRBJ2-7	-	TGTGCCAGCTCACCACAGGGTAACGAGCAGTACTTC	CASSPQGNEQYF
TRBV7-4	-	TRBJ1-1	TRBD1	TGTGCCAGCAGCTTAGTTGAGACAGGGGCTGAAGCTTTCTTT	CASSLVETGAEAFF